This is a list of T cell receptor beta chains from one sample in a study of T cell responses to AZD1222 COVID-19 vaccine. Sequencing was performed with immunoSEQ multiplex PCR; in TCRdb, only in-frame clones are kept and a portion is missing. The data hold 80,000 or so clones, with about 93% observed a single time. Specimen: peripheral blood, collected on day 0 of MenACWY control vaccination. The receptors come from an adult in good health. CDR3s include the opening cysteine and the closing phenylalanine or tryptophan. Each record gives: clone size, D gene, J gene, CDR3 length, V gene, CDR3 protein, CDR3 DNA. A D gene is named only where the DNA matches it firmly. Not all rows give a size; the values are once, few, many and, for expanded clones, a class.

. . TRBJ2-7 17 TRBV9 CASSADSSGWSSYEQYF TGTGCCAGCAGCGCGGATTCAAGCGGGTGGAGCTCCTACGAGCAGTACTTC
. . TRBJ1-3 15 TRBV10-2 CASRDPSRDGNTIYF TGCGCCAGCAGGGACCCCTCGAGGGACGGAAACACCATATATTTT
. TRBD2 TRBJ2-3 16 TRBV19 CASSSLRSGSTDTQYF TGTGCCAGTAGTAGCCTTCGAAGCGGGAGTACAGATACGCAGTATTTT
. . TRBJ2-5 11 TRBV29-1 CSVGRQETQYF TGCAGCGTTGGCAGGCAAGAGACCCAGTACTTC
. . TRBJ2-1 16 TRBV4-3 CASSQDGGVDYNEQFF TGCGCCAGCAGCCAAGATGGGGGAGTTGACTACAATGAGCAGTTCTTC
. TRBD1 TRBJ2-5 16 TRBV27 CASSLTQGAVQETQYF TGTGCCAGCAGTTTAACGCAGGGGGCTGTCCAAGAGACCCAGTACTTC
. TRBD2 TRBJ2-5 15 TRBV27 CASSLASGSGETQYF TGTGCCAGCAGTTTGGCTAGCGGGAGTGGTGAGACCCAGTACTTC
. TRBD1 TRBJ2-1 14 TRBV7-8 CASSPGTGGNEQFF TGTGCCAGCAGCCCCGGGACAGGGGGCAATGAGCAGTTCTTC
. . TRBJ2-1 16 TRBV18 CASSPPPRSSYNEQFF TGTGCCAGCTCACCACCGCCCCGGAGCTCCTACAATGAGCAGTTCTTC
few . TRBJ2-7 15 TRBV5-1 CASSLVAGQQYEQYF TGCGCCAGCAGCTTGGTCGCTGGACAGCAGTACGAGCAGTACTTC
. . TRBJ2-5 13 TRBV28 CASSSRTGVPQYF TGTGCCAGCAGTTCCCGGACGGGGGTGCCCCAGTACTTC
. . TRBJ2-2 17 TRBV5-4 CASSGERGRAANGELFF TGTGCCAGCAGCGGGGAAAGGGGGAGGGCCGCTAACGGGGAGCTGTTTTTT
. . TRBJ1-5 16 TRBV19 CASSPYRGTQNQPQHF TGTGCCAGTAGCCCATACCGGGGGACGCAAAATCAGCCCCAGCATTTT
. . TRBJ2-3 16 TRBV5-4 CASSLDTSRGTDTQYF TGTGCCAGCAGCTTGGACACTTCTCGTGGCACAGATACGCAGTATTTT
. TRBD1 TRBJ2-7 14 TRBV19 CASKLPGQGNEQYF TGTGCCAGCAAGCTCCCGGGACAGGGGAACGAGCAGTACTTC
few . TRBJ2-1 13 TRBV27 CATLRAPYNEQFF TGTGCCACCCTAAGGGCACCTTACAATGAGCAGTTCTTC
. TRBD1 TRBJ2-5 16 TRBV6-2/TRBV6-3 CASSSFPQGQTETQYF TGTGCCAGCAGTTCCTTTCCCCAGGGACAGACAGAGACCCAGTACTTC
. . TRBJ2-1 15 TRBV12-5 CASGLVQGAYNEQFF TGTGCTAGTGGTTTGGTGCAGGGAGCCTACAATGAGCAGTTCTTC
. TRBD2 TRBJ2-5 15 TRBV5-4 CASSRDTGREETQYF TGTGCCAGCAGCAGAGACACGGGGAGGGAAGAGACCCAGTACTTC
. TRBD2 TRBJ2-1 17 TRBV5-1 CASSLPKLAGGDNEQFF TGCGCCAGCAGCTTACCAAAACTAGCGGGAGGCGACAATGAGCAGTTCTTC
. TRBD2 TRBJ2-7 18 TRBV10-1 CASSEPKGLAEGLYEQYF TGCGCCAGCAGTGAGCCGAAGGGGCTAGCGGAGGGGCTCTACGAGCAGTACTTC
. . TRBJ2-2 14 TRBV29-1 CSVLETGLPGELFF TGCAGCGTTCTCGAAACAGGATTACCGGGGGAGCTGTTTTTT
. . TRBJ1-6 14 TRBV19 CASTSGQLNSPLHF TGTGCCAGTACTTCAGGACAGCTAAATTCACCCCTCCACTTT
. . TRBJ1-3 13 TRBV12-3/TRBV12-4 CASNLGSGNTIYF TGTGCCAGCAACCTGGGTTCTGGAAACACCATATATTTT
once . TRBJ1-4 13 TRBV7-9 CASSYIGNEKLFF TGTGCCAGCAGCTATATTGGTAATGAAAAACTGTTTTTT